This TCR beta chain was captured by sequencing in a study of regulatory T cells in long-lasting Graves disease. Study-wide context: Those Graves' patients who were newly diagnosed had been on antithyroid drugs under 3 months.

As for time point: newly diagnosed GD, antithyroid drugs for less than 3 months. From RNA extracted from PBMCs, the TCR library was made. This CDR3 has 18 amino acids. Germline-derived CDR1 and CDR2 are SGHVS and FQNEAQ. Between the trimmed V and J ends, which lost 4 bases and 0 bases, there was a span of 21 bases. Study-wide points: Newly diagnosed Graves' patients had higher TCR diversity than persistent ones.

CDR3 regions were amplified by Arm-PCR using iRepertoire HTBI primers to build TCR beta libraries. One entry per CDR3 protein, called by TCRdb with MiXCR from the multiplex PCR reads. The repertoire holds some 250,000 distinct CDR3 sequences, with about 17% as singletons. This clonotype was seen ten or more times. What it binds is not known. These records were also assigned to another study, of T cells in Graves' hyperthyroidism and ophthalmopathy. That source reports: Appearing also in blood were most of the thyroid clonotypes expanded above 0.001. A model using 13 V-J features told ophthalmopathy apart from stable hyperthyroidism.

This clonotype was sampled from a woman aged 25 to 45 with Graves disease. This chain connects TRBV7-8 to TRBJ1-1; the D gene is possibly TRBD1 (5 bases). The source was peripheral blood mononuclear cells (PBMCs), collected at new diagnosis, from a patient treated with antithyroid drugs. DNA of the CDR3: TGTGCCAGCAGCTGGGGGGGAAGCAATGGAAGGGTGAACACTGAAGCTTTCTTT. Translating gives CASSWGGSNGRVNTEAFF.